This T cell receptor beta chain came from a study of cytomegalovirus exposure and HLA in healthy donors. Amplification used 60 Vbeta primers and 13 Jbeta primers. The table came from immunoSEQ multiplex PCR; TCRdb's copy has only in-frame clones and leaves some out. The sample has around 120,000 clones; approximately 9.4% are singletons. Study-wide results and limits: In terms of immune exposure information, only CMV serostatus was available. TCR association rates varied by HLA locus in a later analysis, with DRB1 highest and HLA-C lowest. A missense variant in DCLRE1C was later tied to TCR beta V- and J-gene trimming.

About this clone: The antigen is not known.

Germline CDR1 and CDR2: SGHTA and FQGNSA. This CDR3 spans 14 amino acids. The V and J ends lost 2 bases and 8 bases, in that order; junction bases with no gene match: 8. J is TRBJ1-2 and V is TRBV7-2; 7 positions match TRBD1. Specimen: PBMCs. This clonotype was sampled from a man between 25 and 39 years old in good health and CMV-seronegative. CDR3 residues: CASSLKRDSLGYTF. CDR3 bases: TGTGCCAGCAGCTTAAAACGGGACAGCCTGGGCTACACCTTC.